This passage covers 31 T cell receptor beta chains from one sample sequenced in a study of blood T cell repertoires in COVID-19. Libraries were prepared by immunoSEQ multiplex PCR; TCRdb keeps only in-frame clonotypes and omits some of them. The table shows approximately 330,000 clones, with approximately 88% occurring only once. Sequenced sample: peripheral blood. The receptor source for this set is a woman in her 50s with active or convalescent COVID-19.

This clone showed up just once. CDR3 region: CASSASGTVNEKLFF. CDR3 in DNA: TGTGCCAGCAGCGCATCCGGGACAGTAAATGAAAAACTGTTTTTT. The chain combines TRBV9 with TRBJ1-4; 7 bases map to TRBD1. The junction had 7 bases not matched to a gene; V was cut back by 3 bases and J by 5 bases. There are 15 residues in the CDR3. The germline gives CDR1 SGDLS, CDR2 YYNGEE.

This rearrangement joins TRBV18 to TRBJ2-3, with TRBD2 matching over 11 bases. The CDR3 spans 15 residues. The germline gives CDR1 KGHSH, CDR2 LQKENI. With 2 bases clipped from V and 4 bases from J, the junction kept 2 bases outside the gene matches. The CDR3 region has the DNA TGTGCCAGCTCACCAACTAGCGGGAGCGCAGATACGCAGTATTTT. It is translated as CASSPTSGSADTQYF.

This clone appeared once. The V and J genes are TRBV4-1 and TRBJ2-5; 8 nucleotides line up with TRBD1. Germline CDR1 and CDR2: MGHRA and YSYEKL. The V and J ends lost 4 bases and 4 bases, in that order; junction bases with no gene match: 5. The CDR3 is 14 residues long. The CDR3 DNA reads TGCGCCAGCAGCCCCCTCGACAGGGGAGAGACCCAGTACTTC. Protein sequence: CASSPLDRGETQYF.

The V call is TRBV7-3, the J call TRBJ2-5; 9 positions agree with TRBD2. Germline V gene lookup returns CDR1 SGHTA and CDR2 FQGTGA. The trim removed 1 base at V and 4 bases at J, leaving 4 bases unmatched. There are 15 residues in the CDR3. CDR3 loop: CASSLSAGGRETQYF. The CDR3 nucleotides are TGTGCCAGCAGCTTAAGCGCGGGGGGGAGAGAGACCCAGTACTTC.

This sequence joins TRBV2 and TRBJ2-5; 8 nucleotides agree with TRBD2. The CDR3 totals 13 residues. V was clipped by 4 bases and J by 4 bases; unmatched bases: 2. In germline, CDR1 is SNHLY, CDR2 FYNNEI. The CDR3 spells CASSAGGGETQYF. CDR3 in DNA: TGTGCCAGCAGTGCGGGGGGGGGAGAGACCCAGTACTTC.

The chain joins TRBV2 to TRBJ2-7, with D perhaps TRBD2 (6 bases). This CDR3 contains 14 residues. Germline lookup yields CDR1 SNHLY and CDR2 FYNNEI. Trimming removed 6 bases from V and 0 bases from J, with 12 bases in between. CDR3 sequence reads: CASSGTASSYEQYF. CDR3 DNA sequence: TGTGCCAGCAGCGGGACTGCTAGCTCCTACGAGCAGTACTTC.

The chain employs TRBV3-1 (or the pseudogene TRBV3-2) and TRBJ1-2, with a weak D call TRBD1 (5 bases). The CDR3 has 13 residues. The germline V gene has CDR1 LGHDT and CDR2 YNNKEL (reference sequence). Between the trimmed V and J ends, which lost 2 bases and 8 bases, there was a span of 12 bases. CDR3 protein: CASSQRGSEGYTF. CDR3 bases: TGTGCCAGCAGCCAAAGGGGATCAGAGGGCTACACCTTC.

V gene TRBV7-3 combines with J gene TRBJ2-4, with D possibly matching TRBD2 (5 bases). Trimming removed 1 base from V and 9 bases from J, with 19 bases in between. The CDR3 has 16 amino acids. Looked up from germline, CDR1 is SGHTA and CDR2 is FQGTGA. CDR3 nucleotide sequence: TGTGCCAGCAGCTTAAACCCTCCCGTACTTGGAGGCATTCAGTACTTC. Its translation: CASSLNPPVLGGIQYF.

The genes are TRBV2 and TRBJ1-5; possible D gene TRBD1, 5 bases. The CDR3 spans 14 residues. The germline V gene has CDR1 SNHLY and CDR2 FYNNEI. The V end lost 6 bases, the J end lost 1 base, and 10 bases lay between the germline ends. CDR3 DNA sequence: TGTGCCAGCAGGGGCAGGGTAAGCAATCAGCCCCAGCATTTT. Translation: CASRGRVSNQPQHF.

V and J are TRBV6-5 and TRBJ1-2; tentative D call: TRBD1 (5 bases). V lost 7 bases and J 5 bases, leaving 17 bases between the germline ends. The CDR3 sequence is 14 residues long. Germline CDR1 and CDR2: MNHEY and SVGAGI. The chain's CDR3 is CASIPSGGVYGYTF. As DNA, the CDR3 is TGTGCCAGCATTCCCTCGGGAGGGGTGTATGGCTACACCTTC.

The chain is built from TRBV4-3 and TRBJ1-2; D is ambiguous. V lost 1 base and J 0 bases, leaving 9 bases between the germline ends. Germline V lookup: CDR1 LGHNA, CDR2 YSLEER. The CDR3 totals 15 residues. The CDR3 region is CASSQVRASNYGYTF. The CDR3 DNA sequence: TGCGCCAGCAGCCAAGTGCGAGCTTCTAACTATGGCTACACCTTC.

The chain couples TRBV19 to TRBJ1-2, with 10 bases lining up with TRBD1. CDR1 is LNHDA and CDR2 is SQIVND in the germline V gene (reference sequence). The CDR3 totals 16 residues. The V segment lost 3 bases and the J segment 4 bases; nucleotides outside the gene matches: 8. CDR3 sequence reads: CASSMRQGAEGYGYTF. CDR3 bases: TGTGCCAGTAGTATGCGACAGGGGGCTGAAGGCTATGGCTACACCTTC.

This clone was counted a single time. This chain joins TRBV3-1 (or the pseudogene TRBV3-2) and TRBJ2-5, with a weak D call TRBD1 (6 bases). V lost 5 bases to trimming and J lost 4 bases, with 17 bases between them. CDR1 is LGHDT and CDR2 is YNNKEL in the germline V gene (reference sequence). The CDR3 totals 15 residues. The DNA for the CDR3 is TGTGCCAGCAGCTCGATTACAGGGACGGGAGAGACCCAGTACTTC. It yields the protein CASSSITGTGETQYF.

CDR3 nucleotide sequence: TGCGCCAGCAGCCAAGTTGAAATAGATCTTAACTATGGCTACACCTTC. Encoded protein: CASSQVEIDLNYGYTF. The chain uses TRBV4-1 and TRBJ1-2; no clear D gene. V was pared by 1 base and J by 1 base, with 13 bases between. Germline CDR1 is MGHRA and CDR2 is YSYEKL. The CDR3 covers 16 residues.

The rearrangement links TRBV28 to TRBJ2-7, with a possible D match to TRBD1 (6 bases). The CDR3 is 13 residues long. CDR1 is MDHEN and CDR2 is SYDVKM in the germline V gene. Trimming left V 2 bases short and J 6 bases short, with 11 bases between. The chain's CDR3 is CASSLQQGAEQYF. DNA of the CDR3: TGTGCCAGCAGTTTACAACAGGGAGCCGAGCAGTACTTC.

This clone showed up just once. One end of the junction is discordant with germline, which a read error may explain. The CDR3 sequence is CANSRLGSQPQHF. For the CDR3, the DNA is TGTGCCAATAGTAGGCTGGGGAGCCAGCCCCAGCATTTT. The chain links TRBV19 to TRBJ1-5, with no clear D. CDR1 and CDR2 from the germline V gene are LNHDA and SQIVND (reference sequence). This CDR3 region has 13 residues.

The chain's CDR3 is CASKGLAGRSYEQYF. The CDR3 region has the DNA TGTGCCAGCAAGGGGCTAGCGGGACGCTCCTACGAGCAGTACTTC. V and J are TRBV28 and TRBJ2-7; 9 positions match TRBD2. V dropped 7 bases and J dropped 0; count of bases not matched to a gene: 7. The CDR3 runs 15 residues. CDR1 MDHEN and CDR2 SYDVKM come from the germline V gene.

The chain has TRBV19 and TRBJ1-1; TRBD1 matches at 11 bases. V shed 3 bases, J shed 6 bases, and the junction held 3 bases outside the gene matches. In germline, CDR1 is LNHDA, CDR2 SQIVND (reference sequence). The CDR3 covers 14 residues. The CDR3 is CASSMGGQGAEAFF. CDR3 sequence (DNA): TGTGCCAGTAGTATGGGGGGACAGGGGGCTGAAGCTTTCTTT. The whole variable domain, filled in from reference TRBV19 and TRBJ1-1, reads DGGITQSPKYLFRKEGQNVTLSCEQNLNHDAMYWYRQDPGQGLRLIYYSQIVNDFQKGDIAEGYSVSREKKESFPLTVTSAQKNPTAFYLCASSMGGQGAEAFFGQGTRLTVV.

The chain carries TRBV2 and TRBJ2-5; possibly TRBD1 for D (5 bases). Germline V gene sequence: CDR1 SNHLY, CDR2 FYNNEI. Deletions cut 7 bases from V and 2 bases from J, with 17 bases between. The CDR3 is made up of 15 amino acids. CDR3 DNA sequence: TGTGCCAGCAAGGGGCCAGGGCATCATCAAGAGACCCAGTACTTC. Protein product: CASKGPGHHQETQYF.

The chain combines TRBV19 with TRBJ1-1, with 8 bases matching TRBD1. The length of the CDR3 is 14 residues. Germline V gives CDR1 LNHDA, CDR2 SQIVND (reference sequence). After removal of 5 bases from V and 2 bases from J, the junction contained 4 bases not matched to a gene. The CDR3 bases are TGTGCCAGTAGTTCACAGGGGGGCAACACTGAAGCTTTCTTT. Translating gives CASSSQGGNTEAFF.

The chain is built from TRBV7-9 and TRBJ2-7; 7 nucleotides agree with TRBD1. V lost 5 bases and J lost 0; bases outside the gene matches: 4. Per germline, CDR1 SEHNR and CDR2 FQNEAQ (reference sequence). This CDR3 spans 14 amino acids. The CDR3 sequence is CASSPGDSSYEQYF. As DNA, the CDR3 is TGTGCCAGCAGCCCAGGGGACAGCTCCTACGAGCAGTACTTC. The entire variable domain, with the rest obtained from reference TRBV7-9 and TRBJ2-7, is as follows: DTGVSQNPRHKITKRGQNVTFRCDPISEHNRLYWYRQTLGQGPEFLTYFQNEAQLEKSRLLSDRFSAERPKGSFSTLEIQRTEQGDSAMYLCASSPGDSSYEQYFGPGTRLTVT.

J is TRBJ1-2 and V is TRBV3-1 (or the pseudogene TRBV3-2); perhaps TRBD1 as D (6 bases). CDR1 is LGHDT and CDR2 is YNNKEL in the germline V gene (reference sequence). V was cut by 4 bases and J by 8 bases, with 14 bases left in between. This CDR3 is built from 13 residues. The CDR3, as DNA: TGTGCCAGCAGCCGATCGGACAGTGCGGGCTACACCTTC. Translated, it gives CASSRSDSAGYTF.

The rearrangement joins TRBV7-2 to TRBJ2-1, with 9 bases that match TRBD2. The CDR3 has 16 amino acids. Unmatched junction bases numbered 9, after V lost 0 bases and J lost 9 bases. From germline, CDR1 is SGHTA and CDR2 FQGNSA. CDR3 DNA: TGTGCCAGCAGCTTAGCTAGCGGGAGACTAGGGGGTGAGCAGTTCTTC. Its translation is CASSLASGRLGGEQFF.

The chain recombines TRBV3-1 (or the pseudogene TRBV3-2) with TRBJ1-2; no clear D gene. The CDR3 covers 13 residues. Germline values: CDR1 LGHDT, CDR2 YNNKEL (reference sequence). The V gene lost 7 bases and the J gene lost 4 bases, with 13 bases spanning the gap. The CDR3 region is CASTRNPTYGYTF. The CDR3 nucleotides are TGTGCCAGCACCCGAAACCCTACCTATGGCTACACCTTC.

The chain employs TRBV18 and TRBJ1-5, with TRBD1 identical over 7 bases. Germline V gives CDR1 KGHSH, CDR2 LQKENI. Germline trimming cut 0 bases from V and 4 bases from J; bases unmatched to any gene: 3. This CDR3 is built from 15 residues. In DNA form, the CDR3 reads TGTGCCAGCTCACCACCAGGGGGCTTAAATCAGCCCCAGCATTTT. Translation gives CASSPPGGLNQPQHF.

The CDR3 loop is CASSFSTENTEAFF. The DNA of the CDR3 is TGTGCCAGCAGCTTCTCGACAGAGAACACTGAAGCTTTCTTT. V gene TRBV7-9 combines with J gene TRBJ1-1; possibly TRBD1 for D (5 bases). This CDR3 contains 14 residues. The V gene's germline CDR1 is SEHNR and CDR2 FQNEAQ (reference sequence). Trimming left V 3 bases short and J 1 base short, with 9 bases between.

V and J are TRBV30 and TRBJ2-7; tentatively, D is TRBD2 (5 bases). CDR3 length equals 12 residues. Germline CDR1 reads GTSNPN; CDR2 reads SVGIG (reference sequence). V lost 2 bases, J lost 10 bases, and 15 bases lay in between. The CDR3 DNA reads TGTGCCTGGAGTTCAGTTATCGGGGAACAGTACTTC. The encoded protein is CAWSSVIGEQYF. The full variable domain, its missing parts supplied by reference TRBV30 and TRBJ2-7, is SQTIHQWPATLVQPVGSPLSLECTVEGTSNPNLYWYRQAAGRGLQLLFYSVGIGQISSEVPQNLSASRPQDRQFILSSKKLLLSDSGFYLCAWSSVIGEQYFGPGTRLTVT.

The J gene is TRBJ1-1, the V gene TRBV6-5, with a tentative D call TRBD1 (5 bases). CDR3 size: 16 residues. The V gene lost 0 bases and the J gene lost 1 base, with 12 bases spanning the gap. Per germline, CDR1 MNHEY and CDR2 SVGAGI. In nucleotides, the CDR3 is TGTGCCAGCAGTTACTCGGTAGGGGTGGGGAACACTGAAGCTTTCTTT. It is translated as CASSYSVGVGNTEAFF.

The V call is TRBV5-4, the J call TRBJ2-7; 10 nucleotides agree with TRBD2. Looked up from germline, CDR1 is SGHNT and CDR2 is YYREEE (reference sequence). The CDR3 loop spans 15 amino acids. With V trimmed by 5 bases and J by 4 bases, 9 bases remained unmatched. Written as DNA, the CDR3 is TGTGCCAGCAGGGGAGAAGCGGGAGGGCCATACGAGCAGTACTTC. Its protein product is CASRGEAGGPYEQYF.

This clone was counted only a few times. V and J are TRBV30 and TRBJ1-3; 10 positions agree with TRBD1. CDR1 is GTSNPN and CDR2 is SVGIG in the germline V gene (reference sequence). J gave up 4 bases and V 7 bases, and 4 bases lay outside the gene matches. This CDR3 has 13 amino acids. CDR3 DNA: TGTGCCTCGACAGGGGGCACGGGAAACACCATATATTTT. This encodes CASTGGTGNTIYF.

This clone was recorded a few times. The chain recombines TRBV18 with TRBJ2-3; 9 bases match TRBD2. This CDR3 spans 18 amino acids. Germline V gene data show CDR1 as KGHSH and CDR2 as LQKENI. V lost 2 bases to trimming and J lost 0 bases; unmatched junction nucleotides: 9. The CDR3 here is CASSPTSSSGISTDTQYF. The CDR3 bases are TGTGCCAGCTCACCAACATCATCTAGCGGGATTAGCACAGATACGCAGTATTTT.